This is a list of T cell receptor beta chains from one sample in a study of blood T cell repertoires in COVID-19. The assay was immunoSEQ multiplex PCR, and TCRdb's table has in-frame clones only and misses some. Among about 85,000 clones, less than 85% were seen once, and the ten largest hold around 12%. The sample consisted of peripheral blood. The receptors originated from a human donor in a cohort sampled during active COVID-19. The CDR3 runs from the conserved cysteine through the conserved F or W. A D gene is named only where the DNA matches it firmly. Size is omitted from some rows. Given values are once, few, many or a class for expanded clones.

d_call	clone_size	v_call	j_call	cdr3_aa	cdr3_nt
TRBD2	.	TRBV7-9	TRBJ2-5	CASRSSGNQETQYF	TGTGCCAGCAGATCTAGCGGAAACCAAGAGACCCAGTACTTC
TRBD1	.	TRBV7-2	TRBJ2-3	CASGRPSGGDTQYF	TGTGCCAGCGGACGTCCCTCAGGGGGAGATACGCAGTATTTT
.	.	TRBV6-4	TRBJ2-1	CASSDSGQVSYNEQFF	TGTGCCAGCAGTGACTCGGGCCAGGTTTCCTACAATGAGCAGTTCTTC
TRBD2	.	TRBV19	TRBJ2-4	CASSTSGLAKNIQYF	TGTGCCAGTAGTACTAGCGGACTAGCCAAAAACATTCAGTACTTC
.	.	TRBV5-6	TRBJ1-1	CASSLETRKAFF	TGTGCCAGCAGCTTGGAGACACGAAAAGCTTTCTTT
.	.	TRBV28	TRBJ2-2	CASSSRRRHTNGELFF	TGTGCCAGCAGCTCCAGGAGGAGACATACGAACGGGGAGCTGTTTTTT
TRBD1	.	TRBV28	TRBJ2-2	CASSSGQGSPGELFF	TGTGCCAGCAGTTCGGGACAGGGGTCCCCCGGGGAGCTGTTTTTT
TRBD2	.	TRBV7-3	TRBJ2-5	CASSLRRGDQETQYF	TGTGCCAGCAGCTTAAGGCGGGGGGACCAAGAGACCCAGTACTTC
TRBD1	few	TRBV19	TRBJ1-5	CASSWVGQGFQPQHF	TGTGCCAGTAGTTGGGTCGGACAGGGGTTTCAGCCCCAGCATTTT
.	.	TRBV3-1/TRBV3-2	TRBJ2-1	CASSHRGGASYNEQFF	TGTGCCAGCAGCCATCGCGGCGGGGCTTCCTACAATGAGCAGTTCTTC
.	.	TRBV5-1	TRBJ1-4	CASSLQVNEKLFF	TGCGCCAGCAGCTTACAAGTTAATGAAAAACTGTTTTTT
TRBD2	.	TRBV6-1	TRBJ2-3	CASSDGAGRSTDTQYF	TGTGCCAGCAGTGATGGAGCGGGGCGGAGCACAGATACGCAGTATTTT
TRBD1	.	TRBV16	TRBJ1-5	CASSLTQGHNQPQHF	TGTGCCAGCAGCCTTACACAGGGGCACAATCAGCCCCAGCATTTT
.	once	TRBV29-1	TRBJ1-2	CSVRQVNYGYTF	TGCAGCGTAAGACAGGTTAACTATGGCTACACCTTC
.	.	TRBV6-5	TRBJ2-5	CASISQVGSGAAQYF	TGTGCCAGCATCTCCCAGGTGGGGAGCGGTGCGGCCCAGTACTTC
TRBD2	.	TRBV5-6	TRBJ2-7	CASSLAGERGMWEQYF	TGTGCCAGCAGCTTGGCCGGGGAGCGGGGTATGTGGGAGCAGTACTTC
TRBD2	.	TRBV9	TRBJ2-3	CASSVSGNTDTQYF	TGTGCCAGCAGCGTTAGCGGGAACACAGATACGCAGTATTTT
TRBD1	.	TRBV27	TRBJ1-5	CASSLGTGRNQPQHF	TGTGCCAGCAGTTTAGGGACAGGGAGGAATCAGCCCCAGCATTTT
.	.	TRBV11-2	TRBJ1-1	CASSYTAEAFF	TGTGCCAGCAGCTACACAGCTGAAGCTTTCTTT
TRBD1	.	TRBV6-6	TRBJ2-1	CASSWDRNNEQFF	TGTGCCAGCAGTTGGGACAGAAACAATGAGCAGTTCTTC
.	.	TRBV10-2	TRBJ1-6	CASRTGMGISPLHF	TGCGCCAGCAGAACAGGGATGGGGATTTCACCCCTCCACTTT
.	.	TRBV23-1	TRBJ2-6	CASSGLGGTGANVLTF	TGCGCCAGCAGTGGGCTAGGAGGGACCGGGGCCAACGTCCTGACTTTC
.	.	TRBV5-1	TRBJ1-1	CASSLGQGFDVAFF	TGCGCCAGCAGCTTGGGGCAGGGGTTCGACGTGGCTTTCTTT
.	.	TRBV5-4	TRBJ1-2	CASSRTDYGGYTF	TGTGCCAGCAGCCGGACGGACTATGGTGGCTACACCTTC
.	.	TRBV19	TRBJ1-2	CASSGRRDDGYTF	TGTGCCAGTAGTGGGAGACGAGATGATGGCTACACCTTC
.	few	TRBV7-6	TRBJ2-3	CASSLGSARGTDTQYF	TGTGCCAGCAGCTTAGGAAGCGCGCGCGGCACAGATACGCAGTATTTT
.	.	TRBV13	TRBJ2-7	CASSLGGGGYEQYF	TGTGCCAGCAGCTTAGGGGGAGGGGGCTACGAGCAGTACTTC
TRBD1	.	TRBV2	TRBJ2-7	CASSGTGSYEQYF	TGTGCCAGCAGTGGGACAGGGAGCTACGAGCAGTACTTC
.	.	TRBV7-6	TRBJ2-5	CASSPIVQETQYF	TGTGCCAGCAGCCCCATAGTCCAAGAGACCCAGTACTTC